The present T cell receptor beta chain was sequenced within a study of tumor and adjacent non-tumor tissue in lung cancer. Study overall: Aged about 31 to 80 years, patients included roughly ten men and five or six women with stage I to III disease. Around 4.5 million productive TCRbeta reads were obtained per sample on average. Study results and limitations: Tumor tissue had significantly higher TCR diversity than normal lung. Normal lung showed higher cumulative top 100 clone frequency than tumor.

This sample's RNA came from whole unsorted tissue. The CDR3 has 13 amino acids. Germline-derived CDR1 and CDR2 are MNHNS and SASEGT. Three rounds of nested PCR, following a modified ARM-PCR protocol, produced the TCRbeta library. Using its own MiXCR run on the multiplex PCR reads, TCRdb lists one record per CDR3 protein. The profile shows approximately 79,000 distinct CDR3 sequences, 72% of them singletons. Notes on this clonotype: Its antigen is unknown. Relative to the germline gene, one junction end is altered; a read error may explain this.

Source material: lung tumor tissue. The sequence was collected from a woman between 40 and 55 years old with non-small cell lung cancer. The rearrangement links TRBV6-1 to TRBJ2-3; D is undetermined. The CDR3 nucleotides read TGTGCAAGCAGCCCGAGTGTCACAGATACGCAGTATTTT. Protein product: CASSPSVTDTQYF.